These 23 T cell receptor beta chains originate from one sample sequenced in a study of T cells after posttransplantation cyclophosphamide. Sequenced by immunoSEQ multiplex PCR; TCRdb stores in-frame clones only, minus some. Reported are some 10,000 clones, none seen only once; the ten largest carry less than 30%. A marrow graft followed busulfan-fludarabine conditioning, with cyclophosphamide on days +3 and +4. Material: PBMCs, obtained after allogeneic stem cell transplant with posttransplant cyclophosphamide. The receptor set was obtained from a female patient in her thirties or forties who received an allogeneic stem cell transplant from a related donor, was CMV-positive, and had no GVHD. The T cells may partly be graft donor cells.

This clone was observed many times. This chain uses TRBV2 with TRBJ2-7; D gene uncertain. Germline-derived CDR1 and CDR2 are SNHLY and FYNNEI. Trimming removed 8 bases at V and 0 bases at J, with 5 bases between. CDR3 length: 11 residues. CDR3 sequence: CASGLSYEQYF. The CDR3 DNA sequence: TGTGCCAGCGGCCTCTCCTACGAGCAGTACTTC.

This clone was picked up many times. CDR3 residues: CASSFGGPQGADTQYF. CDR3 DNA sequence: TGTGCCAGCAGCTTCGGTGGCCCGCAGGGCGCAGATACGCAGTATTTT. This chain joins TRBV5-8 and TRBJ2-3, with a weak D call TRBD1 (5 bases). Germline CDR1 and CDR2: SGHTS and YDEGEE. The ends were cut back, 2 bases at V and 4 bases at J, with 17 bases in the middle. The CDR3 has 16 residues.

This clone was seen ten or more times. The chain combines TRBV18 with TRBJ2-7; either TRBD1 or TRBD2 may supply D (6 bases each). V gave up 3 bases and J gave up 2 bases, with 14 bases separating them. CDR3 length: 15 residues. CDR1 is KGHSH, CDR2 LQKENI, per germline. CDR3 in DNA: TGTGCCAGCTCACCGGTAAGGCGGGACACCTACGAGCAGTACTTC. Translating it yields CASSPVRRDTYEQYF.

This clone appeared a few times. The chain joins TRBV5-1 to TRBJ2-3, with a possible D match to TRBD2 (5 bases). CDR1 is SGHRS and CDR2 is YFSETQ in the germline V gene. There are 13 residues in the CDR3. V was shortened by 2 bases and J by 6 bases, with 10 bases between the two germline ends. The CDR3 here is CASSFGGLDTQYF. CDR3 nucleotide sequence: TGCGCCAGCAGCTTTGGTGGACTGGATACGCAGTATTTT.

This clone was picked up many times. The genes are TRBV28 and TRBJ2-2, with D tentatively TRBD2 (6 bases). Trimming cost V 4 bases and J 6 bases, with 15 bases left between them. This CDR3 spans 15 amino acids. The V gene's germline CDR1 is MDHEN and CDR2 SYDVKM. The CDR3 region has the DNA TGTGCCAGCAGTTCGGCGGGGCTAGGTGCCGGGGAGCTGTTTTTT. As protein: CASSSAGLGAGELFF.

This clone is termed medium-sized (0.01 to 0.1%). Here the CDR3 DNA reads TGTGCCAGCAGCCGCAGGGGGTCCTACAATGAGCAGTTCTTC. Protein product: CASSRRGSYNEQFF. The V call is TRBV5-4, the J call TRBJ2-1; TRBD1 agrees at 7 bases. V was pared by 4 bases and J by 1 base, with 2 bases of the junction left unmatched. Germline CDR1 reads SGHNT; CDR2 reads YYREEE (reference sequence). This CDR3 has 14 amino acids.

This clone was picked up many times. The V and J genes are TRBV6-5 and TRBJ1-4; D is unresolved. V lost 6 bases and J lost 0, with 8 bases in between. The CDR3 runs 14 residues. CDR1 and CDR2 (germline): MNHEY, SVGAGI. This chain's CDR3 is CASSLLATNEKLFF. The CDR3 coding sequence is TGTGCCAGCAGCCTACTTGCAACTAATGAAAAACTGTTTTTT.

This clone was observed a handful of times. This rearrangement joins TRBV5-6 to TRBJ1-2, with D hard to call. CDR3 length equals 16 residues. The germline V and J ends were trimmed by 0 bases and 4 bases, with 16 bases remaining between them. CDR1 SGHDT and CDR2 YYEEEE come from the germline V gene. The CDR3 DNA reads TGTGCCAGCAGCTTGGATGGAGGGCTTTCACCCTATGGCTACACCTTC. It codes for CASSLDGGLSPYGYTF.

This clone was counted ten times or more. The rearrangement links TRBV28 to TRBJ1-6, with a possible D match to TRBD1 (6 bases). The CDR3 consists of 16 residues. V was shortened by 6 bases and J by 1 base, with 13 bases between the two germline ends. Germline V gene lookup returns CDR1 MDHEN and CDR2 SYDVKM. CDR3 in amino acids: CASSPRGGSYNSPLHF. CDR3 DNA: TGTGCCAGCAGCCCAAGGGGGGGGTCCTATAATTCACCCCTCCACTTT.

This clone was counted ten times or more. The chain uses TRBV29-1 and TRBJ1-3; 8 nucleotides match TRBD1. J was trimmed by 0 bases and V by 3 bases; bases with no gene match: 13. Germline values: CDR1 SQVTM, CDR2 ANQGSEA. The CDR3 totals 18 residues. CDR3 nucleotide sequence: TGCAGCGTTGATACAAAAGGACAGGGCCAAAGCTCTGGAAACACCATATATTTT. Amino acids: CSVDTKGQGQSSGNTIYF.

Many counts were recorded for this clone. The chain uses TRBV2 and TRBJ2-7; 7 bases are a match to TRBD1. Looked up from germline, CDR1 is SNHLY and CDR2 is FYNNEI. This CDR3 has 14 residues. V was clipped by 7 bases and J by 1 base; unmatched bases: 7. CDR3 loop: CASIPDRISYEQYF. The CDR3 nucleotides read TGTGCCAGCATTCCGGACAGGATATCCTACGAGCAGTACTTC.

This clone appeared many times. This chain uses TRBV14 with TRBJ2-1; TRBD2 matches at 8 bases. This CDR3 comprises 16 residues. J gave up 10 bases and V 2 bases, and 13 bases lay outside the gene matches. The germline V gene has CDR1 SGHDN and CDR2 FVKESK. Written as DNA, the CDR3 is TGTGCCAGCAGCCAATACGGCGGGGGGCCCCTCGGGGAGCAGTTCTTC. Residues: CASSQYGGGPLGEQFF.

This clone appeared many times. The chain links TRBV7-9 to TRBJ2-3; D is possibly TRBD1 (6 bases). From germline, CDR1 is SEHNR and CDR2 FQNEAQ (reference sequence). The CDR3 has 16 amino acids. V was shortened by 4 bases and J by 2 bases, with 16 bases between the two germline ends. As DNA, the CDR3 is TGTGCCAGCAGCTACCCCCGGCAGGGGTTCACAGATACGCAGTATTTT. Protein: CASSYPRQGFTDTQYF.

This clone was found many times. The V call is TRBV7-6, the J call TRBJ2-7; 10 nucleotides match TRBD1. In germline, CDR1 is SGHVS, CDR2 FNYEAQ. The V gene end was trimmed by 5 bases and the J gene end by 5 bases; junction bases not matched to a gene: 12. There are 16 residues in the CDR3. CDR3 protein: CASSPLPGQGVHEQYF. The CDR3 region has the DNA TGTGCCAGCAGCCCACTACCCGGACAGGGGGTGCACGAGCAGTACTTC.

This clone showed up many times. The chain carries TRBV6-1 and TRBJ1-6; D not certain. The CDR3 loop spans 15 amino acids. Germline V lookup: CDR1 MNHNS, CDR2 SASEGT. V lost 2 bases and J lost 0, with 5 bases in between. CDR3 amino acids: CASSEHSSYNSPLHF. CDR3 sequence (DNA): TGTGCCAGCAGTGAACACAGCTCCTATAATTCACCCCTCCACTTT.

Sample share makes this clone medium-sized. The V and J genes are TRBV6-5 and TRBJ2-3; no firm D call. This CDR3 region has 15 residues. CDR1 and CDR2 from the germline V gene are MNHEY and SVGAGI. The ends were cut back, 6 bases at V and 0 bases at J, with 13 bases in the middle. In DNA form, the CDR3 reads TGTGCCAGCAGCCAGAAGGTACCTAGCACAGATACGCAGTATTTT. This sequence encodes CASSQKVPSTDTQYF.

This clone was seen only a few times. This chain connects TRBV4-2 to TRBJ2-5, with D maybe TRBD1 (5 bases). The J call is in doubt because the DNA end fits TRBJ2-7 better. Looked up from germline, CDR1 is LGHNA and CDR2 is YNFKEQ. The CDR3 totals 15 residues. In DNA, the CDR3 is TGTGCCAGCAGCCAAGCTAGGGGAAGCTCCTACGAGCAGTACTTC. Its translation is CASSQARGSSYEQYF.

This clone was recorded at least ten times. The CDR3 DNA reads TGTGCCAGCAGTGTCAGGACAACTGGTAGTCAGCCCCAGCATTTT. It yields the protein CASSVRTTGSQPQHF. The rearrangement links TRBV2 to TRBJ1-5; D might be TRBD1 (5 bases). Trimming took off 4 bases at V and 6 bases at J, with 16 bases between the two ends. Germline assignment: CDR1 SNHLY and CDR2 FYNNEI. The length of the CDR3 is 15 residues. Based on the CDR3 plus reference TRBV2 and TRBJ1-5, the full variable domain is EPEVTQTPSHQVTQMGQEVILRCVPISNHLYFYWYRQILGQKVEFLVSFYNNEISEKSEIFDDQFSVERPDGSNFTLKIRSTKLEDSAMYFCASSVRTTGSQPQHFGDGTRLSIL.

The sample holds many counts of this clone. CDR3 nucleotide sequence: TGTGCCAGCAGTTACTCCCCGGCGGCTGGAAACACCATATATTTT. This translates into CASSYSPAAGNTIYF. This chain connects TRBV6-5 to TRBJ1-3; no firm D call. The CDR3 has 15 amino acids. Germline-derived CDR1 and CDR2 are MNHEY and SVGAGI. V lost 0 bases, J lost 2 bases, and 8 bases lay in between.

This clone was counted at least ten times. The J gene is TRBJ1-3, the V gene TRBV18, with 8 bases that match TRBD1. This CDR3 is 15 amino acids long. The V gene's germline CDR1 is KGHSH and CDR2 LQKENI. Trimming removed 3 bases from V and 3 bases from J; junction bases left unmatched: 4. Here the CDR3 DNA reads TGTGCCAGCTCACCCGGACAGGGAATTGGAAACACCATATATTTT. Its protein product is CASSPGQGIGNTIYF. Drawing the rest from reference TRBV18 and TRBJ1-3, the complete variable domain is NAGVMQNPRHLVRRRGQEARLRCSPMKGHSHVYWYRQLPEEGLKFMVYLQKENIIDESGMPKERFSAEFPKEGPSILRIQQVVRGDSAAYFCASSPGQGIGNTIYFGEGSWLTVV.

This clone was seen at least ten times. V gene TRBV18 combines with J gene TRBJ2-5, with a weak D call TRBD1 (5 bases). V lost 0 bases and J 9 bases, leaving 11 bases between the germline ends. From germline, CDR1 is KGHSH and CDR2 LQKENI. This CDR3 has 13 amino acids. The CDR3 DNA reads TGTGCCAGCTCACCACCCCCAGGGTTGGCCCAGTACTTC. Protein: CASSPPPGLAQYF.

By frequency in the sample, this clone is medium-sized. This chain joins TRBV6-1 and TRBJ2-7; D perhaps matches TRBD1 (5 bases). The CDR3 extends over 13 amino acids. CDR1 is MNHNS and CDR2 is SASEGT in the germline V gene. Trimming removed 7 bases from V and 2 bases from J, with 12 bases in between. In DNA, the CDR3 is TGTGCCAGCAACGAGCGACAGACCTACGAGCAGTACTTC. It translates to CASNERQTYEQYF.

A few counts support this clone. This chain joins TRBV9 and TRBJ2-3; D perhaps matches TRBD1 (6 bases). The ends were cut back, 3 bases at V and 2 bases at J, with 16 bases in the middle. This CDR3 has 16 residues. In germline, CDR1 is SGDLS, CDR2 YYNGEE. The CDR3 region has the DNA TGTGCCAGCAGCGCCCCCCAGGGGCGATACACAGATACGCAGTATTTT. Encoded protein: CASSAPQGRYTDTQYF.